The 31 T cell receptor beta chains listed next were all sequenced from one sample in a study of cytomegalovirus exposure and HLA in healthy donors. Sequencing was performed with immunoSEQ multiplex PCR; in TCRdb, only in-frame clones are kept and a portion is missing. The sample has 50,000 or so clones, about 91% seen once. Sequenced input: PBMCs. The origin of the receptors is a woman aged 25 to 45 in good health and CMV-seronegative.

V usage is TRBV5-6 and J usage is TRBJ2-7; TRBD2 agrees at 8 bases. Germline V gene lookup returns CDR1 SGHDT and CDR2 YYEEEE. CDR3 length: 12 amino acids. V shed 2 bases, J shed 6 bases, and the junction held 1 base outside the gene matches. Here the CDR3 DNA reads TGTGCCAGCAGCTTCGGGGGGGGCGAGCAGTACTTC. Its translation is CASSFGGGEQYF.

This chain joins TRBV5-1 and TRBJ1-1; D is ambiguous. Germline-derived CDR1 and CDR2 are SGHRS and YFSETQ. CDR3 length: 15 amino acids. Trimming removed 0 bases at V and 4 bases at J, with 13 bases between. CDR3 DNA: TGCGCCAGCAGCTTGGGGGCACAGCCAAGCACTGAAGCTTTCTTT. Protein sequence: CASSLGAQPSTEAFF.

The chain joins TRBV4-2 to TRBJ1-3; D may be TRBD1 (6 bases). The CDR3 runs 16 residues. Germline V gene sequence: CDR1 LGHNA, CDR2 YNFKEQ. V was shortened by 2 bases and J by 0 bases, with 11 bases between the two germline ends. The CDR3 loop reads CASSQLQGISGNTIYF. The CDR3 DNA reads as TGTGCCAGCAGCCAATTGCAGGGGATCTCTGGAAACACCATATATTTT.

The gene calls are TRBV9 and TRBJ2-1, with 9 bases matching TRBD2. J gave up 2 bases and V 4 bases, and 13 bases lay outside the gene matches. CDR1 and CDR2 (germline): SGDLS, YYNGEE. This CDR3 has 18 residues. The CDR3 nucleotides are TGTGCCAGCAGCCCTCGGGTTAGCGGGGGCTACCCCTACAATGAGCAGTTCTTC. It encodes CASSPRVSGGYPYNEQFF.

The genes are TRBV4-3 and TRBJ2-1, with 7 bases that match TRBD1. This CDR3 region has 15 residues. Per the germline V gene, CDR1 is LGHNA and CDR2 is YSLEER. V lost 0 bases to trimming and J lost 1 base; unmatched junction nucleotides: 0. The DNA for the CDR3 is TGCGCCAGCAGCCAAGACAGGGGGTCCTACAATGAGCAGTTCTTC. Amino acid sequence: CASSQDRGSYNEQFF.

This clone was picked up one time. V gene TRBV9 combines with J gene TRBJ2-7; 9 positions agree with TRBD1. The CDR3 is 16 residues long. V was pared by 4 bases and J by 2 bases, with 10 bases of the junction left unmatched. Germline CDR1 is SGDLS and CDR2 is YYNGEE. CDR3 amino acids: CASSLPPWTGAYEQYF. For the CDR3, the DNA is TGTGCCAGCAGCCTTCCCCCGTGGACAGGGGCCTACGAGCAGTACTTC.

This chain uses TRBV18 with TRBJ1-1; D is unclear. Deletions cut 4 bases from V and 3 bases from J, with 6 bases between. From germline, CDR1 is KGHSH and CDR2 LQKENI. The CDR3 is made up of 12 amino acids. The CDR3 reads CASSLRYTEAFF. Written as DNA, the CDR3 is TGTGCCAGCTCACTCAGATACACTGAAGCTTTCTTT.

This chain uses TRBV18 with TRBJ1-2; 7 bases are a match to TRBD1. This CDR3 spans 15 amino acids. Trimming at V came to 3 bases and at J to 4 bases, leaving 8 bases not matched to a gene. The germline CDR1 and CDR2 sequences are KGHSH and LQKENI. In nucleotides, the CDR3 is TGTGCCAGCTCACCTCCGAGGACAGGAGGCTATGGCTACACCTTC. Protein product: CASSPPRTGGYGYTF.

This clone is a singleton in its sample. The V call is TRBV27, the J call TRBJ2-7, with D tentatively TRBD1 (5 bases). Trimming removed 6 bases at V and 3 bases at J, with 18 bases between. CDR1 MNHEY and CDR2 SMNVEV come from the germline V gene (reference sequence). CDR3 length: 15 residues. In DNA, the CDR3 is TGTGCCAGCAGCATTTCCAGGGTACCGAACTACGAGCAGTACTTC. Protein: CASSISRVPNYEQYF.

This rearrangement joins TRBV5-1 to TRBJ2-5; 13 nucleotides line up with TRBD2. V lost 2 bases and J lost 3; bases outside the gene matches: 1. Germline lookup yields CDR1 SGHRS and CDR2 YFSETQ. The CDR3 has 15 residues. CDR3 sequence: CASSFGTSGEETQYF. CDR3 DNA: TGCGCCAGCAGCTTCGGGACTAGCGGGGAAGAGACCCAGTACTTC.

The chain has TRBV9 and TRBJ1-2, with 7 bases identical to TRBD1. CDR1 and CDR2 from the germline V gene are SGDLS and YYNGEE. After removal of 4 bases from V and 3 bases from J, the junction contained 6 bases not matched to a gene. The CDR3 covers 14 residues. This CDR3 is CASSPGTADYGYTF. The CDR3 bases are TGTGCCAGCAGCCCCGGGACAGCCGACTATGGCTACACCTTC.

The rearrangement uses TRBV4-1 and TRBJ1-3; TRBD1 agrees at 9 bases. The V gene end was trimmed by 3 bases and the J gene end by 4 bases; junction bases not matched to a gene: 4. This CDR3 comprises 15 residues. The germline V gene has CDR1 MGHRA and CDR2 YSYEKL. Written as DNA, the CDR3 is TGCGCCAGCAGCCACGGACAGGGGAACGGAAACACCATATATTTT. Protein: CASSHGQGNGNTIYF.

V usage is TRBV6-5 and J usage is TRBJ1-3; no reliable D call. Germline CDR1 and CDR2: MNHEY and SVGAGI. Between the trimmed V and J ends, which lost 4 bases and 4 bases, there was a span of 8 bases. This CDR3 contains 13 residues. In nucleotides, the CDR3 is TGTGCCAGCAGTTCTACGACAGGAAACACCATATATTTT. This gives the protein CASSSTTGNTIYF.

V is TRBV7-3 and J is TRBJ2-1, with D unclear. The CDR3 covers 15 residues. The germline V gene has CDR1 SGHTA and CDR2 FQGTGA. Trimming removed 5 bases from V and 1 base from J, with 12 bases in between. The CDR3 DNA reads TGTGCCAGCAGCCAATTCGTCGCGTCCTACAATGAGCAGTTCTTC. The encoded protein is CASSQFVASYNEQFF. Based on the CDR3 plus reference TRBV7-3 and TRBJ2-1, the full variable domain is GAGVSQTPSNKVTEKGKYVELRCDPISGHTALYWYRQSLGQGPEFLIYFQGTGAADDSGLPNDRFFAVRPEGSVSTLKIQRTERGDSAVYLCASSQFVASYNEQFFGPGTRLTVL.

This chain links TRBV4-3 with TRBJ1-5; 8 bases align to TRBD1. The CDR3 sequence is 15 residues long. The germline V gene encodes CDR1 LGHNA and CDR2 YSLEER. The trim removed 2 bases at V and 2 bases at J, leaving 2 bases unmatched. The CDR3 DNA sequence: TGCGCCAGCAGCCAAACGACAGGGGGCAATCAGCCCCAGCATTTT. Translation gives CASSQTTGGNQPQHF.

The chain employs TRBV19 and TRBJ2-3; TRBD1 agrees at 7 bases. This CDR3 has 14 amino acids. V dropped 7 bases and J dropped 0; count of bases not matched to a gene: 4. Germline V gene lookup returns CDR1 LNHDA and CDR2 SQIVND (reference sequence). The CDR3 protein is CASKQGDSTDTQYF. CDR3 bases: TGTGCCAGTAAGCAGGGGGATAGCACAGATACGCAGTATTTT.

This clone appeared a single time. This rearrangement joins TRBV28 to TRBJ2-3; a weak D match, TRBD2 (5 bases). CDR1 and CDR2 from the germline V gene are MDHEN and SYDVKM. Trimming removed 6 bases at V and 5 bases at J, with 9 bases between. The CDR3 covers 12 residues. CDR3 protein: CASSLLEDTQYF. DNA of the CDR3: TGTGCCAGCAGCCTACTAGAAGATACGCAGTATTTT.

The CDR3 protein is CAISRDRVTDTQYF. DNA for the CDR3: TGTGCCATTTCCCGGGACAGGGTAACAGATACGCAGTATTTT. The chain links TRBV10-3 to TRBJ2-3; 9 bases are shared with TRBD1. The germline V gene encodes CDR1 ENHRY and CDR2 SYGVKD. There are 14 residues in the CDR3. V gave up 9 bases and J gave up 3 bases; unmatched junction bases: 7.

The rearrangement uses TRBV4-2 and TRBJ2-3; 16 bases fit TRBD2. Germline lookup yields CDR1 LGHNA and CDR2 YNFKEQ. The CDR3 extends over 16 amino acids. V trimming: 2 bases; J trimming: 7 bases; junction bases outside the gene matches: 3. As DNA, the CDR3 is TGTGCCAGCAGCCAACAGGGACTAGCGGGAGGGTATACGCAGTATTTT. Residues: CASSQQGLAGGYTQYF.

The chain has TRBV29-1 and TRBJ2-3; D remains unclear. CDR1 is SQVTM, CDR2 ANQGSEA, per germline. This CDR3 has 11 residues. V lost 4 bases and J lost 6, with 8 bases in between. The chain's CDR3 is CSVASADTQYF. CDR3 coding DNA: TGCAGCGTTGCTTCTGCGGATACGCAGTATTTT.

V is TRBV19 and J is TRBJ2-1; TRBD2 aligns across 12 bases. CDR1 and CDR2 (germline): LNHDA, SQIVND (reference sequence). The V segment lost 5 bases and the J segment 7 bases; nucleotides outside the gene matches: 12. This CDR3 comprises 17 residues. The CDR3 DNA sequence: TGTGCCAGTAGTCCCACTAGACTAGCGGGAGTGGATAATGAGCAGTTCTTC. It yields the protein CASSPTRLAGVDNEQFF.

This rearrangement joins TRBV28 to TRBJ2-4; D is possibly TRBD2 (6 bases). The V end was cut by 8 bases, the J end by 7 bases, with 15 bases between. Looked up from germline, CDR1 is MDHEN and CDR2 is SYDVKM. This CDR3 has 13 amino acids. The CDR3 nucleotides read TGTGCCAGCGATGGGGGAGGCGTGAACATTCAGTACTTC. It specifies CASDGGGVNIQYF.

The V and J genes are TRBV7-2 and TRBJ2-2; 9 bases fit TRBD1. The CDR3 is made up of 15 amino acids. Germline lookup yields CDR1 SGHTA and CDR2 FQGNSA. The trim removed 5 bases at V and 6 bases at J, leaving 7 bases unmatched. This CDR3 is CASSPGTGFSGELFF. DNA for the CDR3: TGTGCCAGCAGCCCCGGGACAGGGTTCTCCGGGGAGCTGTTTTTT.

The CDR3 reads CASSATRGLPGGYTF. The DNA of the CDR3 is TGTGCCAGCAGCGCGACCAGGGGATTACCTGGTGGCTACACCTTC. The chain carries TRBV9 and TRBJ1-2; maybe TRBD1 (6 bases). Germline V lookup: CDR1 SGDLS, CDR2 YYNGEE. The CDR3 has 15 amino acids. The V gene lost 3 bases and the J gene lost 7 bases, with 19 bases spanning the gap.

V is TRBV13 and J is TRBJ2-7; 8 bases match TRBD1. The CDR3 extends over 14 amino acids. Germline V gene data show CDR1 as PRHDT and CDR2 as FYEKMQ (reference sequence). With 4 bases clipped from V and 3 bases from J, the junction kept 5 bases outside the gene matches. For the CDR3, the DNA is TGTGCCAGCAGCTCAGGACAGGGCCTCTACGAGCAGTACTTC. It encodes CASSSGQGLYEQYF.

The V and J genes are TRBV6-8 and TRBJ1-1; weak D call: TRBD1 (5 bases). Germline CDR1 MNHGY, CDR2 SAAAGT. The CDR3 is 11 residues long. V dropped 6 bases and J dropped 9 bases, with 11 bases sitting between them. The CDR3 coding sequence is TGTGCCAGCAGGCAAGACAGAAAAGCTTTCTTT. This codes for CASRQDRKAFF.

The rearrangement joins TRBV14 to TRBJ2-1; TRBD2 matches at 7 bases. The CDR3 covers 15 residues. Germline CDR1 reads SGHDN; CDR2 reads FVKESK. V shed 4 bases and J 2 bases; nucleotides not matched to a gene: 5. The chain's CDR3 is CASSPSGVPYNEQFF. CDR3 in DNA: TGTGCCAGCAGCCCCAGCGGGGTTCCCTACAATGAGCAGTTCTTC.

V is TRBV11-2 and J is TRBJ1-1, with D possibly TRBD1 on 5 matching bases. CDR3 length: 13 residues. V was pared by 1 base and J by 5 bases, with 8 bases between. Germline values: CDR1 SGHAT, CDR2 FQNNGV. CDR3 nucleotides: TGTGCCAGCAGCTTAGGTAGGGGTACTGAAGCTTTCTTT. Amino acids: CASSLGRGTEAFF.

This sequence joins TRBV6-5 and TRBJ2-3, with D possibly being TRBD2 (5 bases). V lost 3 bases to trimming and J lost 3 bases, with 13 bases between them. Germline loops: CDR1 MNHEY, CDR2 SVGAGI. This CDR3 has 15 amino acids. In DNA, the CDR3 is TGTGCCAGCAGTTATGAAGTGTCGGGAACAGATACGCAGTATTTT. Translated, it gives CASSYEVSGTDTQYF.

The chain links TRBV19 to TRBJ1-1; 9 nucleotides align to TRBD1. The V and J ends lost 7 bases and 6 bases, in that order; junction bases with no gene match: 6. CDR3 length: 13 residues. In germline, CDR1 is LNHDA, CDR2 SQIVND (reference sequence). The CDR3 loop is CASKRTGAAEAFF. The CDR3 DNA is TGTGCCAGTAAGCGGACAGGGGCCGCTGAAGCTTTCTTT.

This rearrangement joins TRBV4-2 to TRBJ2-5, with TRBD2 matching over 9 bases. J lost 5 bases, V lost 0 bases, and 7 bases had no gene match. This CDR3 is built from 16 residues. CDR1 is LGHNA, CDR2 YNFKEQ, per germline. The CDR3 nucleotides are TGTGCCAGCAGCCAAGACCCGGGACTAGCAGGCGAGACCCAGTACTTC. Translation: CASSQDPGLAGETQYF.